The source of this T cell receptor beta chain is a study of TIL therapy for anti-PD-1-resistant metastatic lung cancer (dated by TCRdb to the early 2020s). For the wider study: Before any PD-1/PD-L1 blockade was given, tumors were harvested, nivolumab was then administered, and patients who progressed went on to receive lymphodepletion, an infusion of expanded TIL, and IL-2. Enrolled patients had a median age of approximately 49 years (range 38-75) and a median tumor PD-L1 proportion score of around 5.9%. The cohort was composed predominantly of lung adenocarcinoma, with several EGFR-mutant and two ALK-rearranged tumors included, and half of patients were identified as current or former smokers. Across the cohort, whole-exome sequencing showed a median non-synonymous tumor mutation burden of more than 1.3 mutations per megabase. T cell receptor beta sequencing of tumor and peripheral blood served to follow clonotypes across the tumor, the expanded TIL product, and serial blood samples. Overall study results and their limits: The study protocol defined all tumor marker inferences as exploratory. The baseline peripheral repertoire was partially replaced by infused TIL clonotypes, which then decayed over months, and persistence showed no apparent association with response. Generalizability was limited because the cohort was highly selected, with more treatment-naive, never-smoker and oncogene-addicted patients included than is typical.

Reading the label with the study, this specimen's time point is: pre-treatment sample, taken before nivolumab and TIL therapy. Between late 2017 and January 2020, a dual-center phase I trial enrolled adults who had stage 4 NSCLC. The samples were drawn from an open-label, single-arm phase I trial testing tumor-infiltrating lymphocyte therapy combined with nivolumab in advanced non-small cell lung cancer. Blood mononuclear cells from EDTA tubes were isolated by Ficoll gradient, snap-frozen as pellets, and DNA was extracted with a Qiagen mini-prep kit. The CDR3 holds 12 amino acids from the cysteine to the phenylalanine. Left in the record is the CDR3 DNA by itself, 36 bases read in frame from the first base. The trim is 3 bases for V and 7 bases for J, with a gap of 7 bases between the germline ends. The germline V gene (reference sequence) specifies LNHDA as CDR1 and SQIVND as CDR2. Regarding this clone: Its antigen target is currently unknown. No quality values exist for individual bases; no much larger clone is one base distant.

Using bias-controlled multiplex PCR with the immunoSEQ v3 hsTCRB kit, the TCR beta CDR3 regions were amplified from genomic DNA. The TCR libraries were sequenced on an Illumina NextSeq 500 to approximately 2 million read pairs for survey level or 5-6 million read pairs for deep level. The study's processing was this. V, D and J genes were assigned, non-productive sequences were removed, and clonality was reported by immunoSEQ Analyzer software. Repertoires were compared using productive Simpson clonality and Morisita overlap index of productive TRB rearrangements between infused TIL and blood. For each clone in blood, the absolute clonotype count was estimated by multiplying the lymphocyte count by the CD3+ fraction and by the clone's productive frequency. TCRdb's version of the immuneACCESS table is confined to in-frame rearrangements and falls short of the full clone set. An unresolved V gene accounts for under half of the shortfall where checked; the remainder is of unknown origin. The V and J calls and the clone size are those of that table, but D and trimming were determined from the DNA. A total of some 60,000 clones appear in this sample, 55% to 75% of them only once. The ten largest clones represent 5.5% to 8.5% of the sample.

The sequence links TRBV19 to TRBJ1-5; no D gene call is confident. This receptor was identified in a person aged 25 to 85 with non-small cell lung cancer. The sequences come from blood, collected at baseline. The CDR3 region has the sequence CASSIGYQPQHF. The DNA sequence is as follows: TGTGCCAGTAGTATTGGTTACCAGCCCCAGCATTTT.